Given below is one TCR beta chain in context. Its antigen is unidentified. The read terminates 3 residues before the CDR3 end, so the remaining end is supplied by the germline J gene. This sample was included in a study of Tregs in tolerant kidney transplant recipients. Study-level points and caveats: Some patients' samples used different primers over time, so nucleotide sequences weren't comparable.

Related graft donors supplied nonmyeloablative bone marrow transplants, and mixed chimerism was transient. Unstimulated regulatory T cells (CD4+CD25+CD127-), CD4+CD25- non-regulatory cells, CD4 and CD8 cells were FACS-sorted from thawed PBMCs. The table came from immunoSEQ multiplex PCR; TCRdb's copy has only in-frame clones and leaves some out. The sample table sets out 25,000 or so clones. There are 14 residues in the CDR3. CDR1 is SGHVS and CDR2 is FNYEAQ in the germline V gene. Trimming removed 2 bases from V and 2 bases from J, with 8 bases in between. The sequencing used CD4+ T cells from blood (PBMCs), collected 6 months after the transplant. The receptor's source is a human patient who received a combined kidney and bone marrow transplant. Some T cells may be graft donor cells. V and J are TRBV7-6 and TRBJ2-3; D ambiguous. CDR3 DNA, as far as it was read: TGTGCCAGCAGCTTATTGGCGGTCACAGATACG. Translating it yields CASSLLAVTDT. The full CDR3 sequence reads CASSLLAVTDTQYF.